This T cell receptor beta chain came from a study of blood T cell repertoires in COVID-19. Across the study: Samples came from the United States, Italy and Spain, spanning acute and convalescent COVID-19. PBMCs, B-cell-depleted T cells, or T cells provided the cDNA or gDNA that made up the material.

TCRdb's table, derived via immunoSEQ multiplex PCR, lists solely in-frame clones and lacks some. The sample has 250,000 or so clones; about 89% are singletons. This clone has just a few counts. Specimen: peripheral blood. This receptor was taken from a man aged 35 to 55 with active or convalescent COVID-19.

Here the CDR3 reads CASSDFRGTYEQYF. The CDR3, as DNA: TGTGCCAGCAGTGACTTCCGGGGGACTTACGAGCAGTACTTC. The gene calls are TRBV2 and TRBJ2-7; the D gene is possibly TRBD2 (6 bases). V dropped 3 bases and J dropped 4 bases, with 13 bases sitting between them. Germline V gene sequence: CDR1 SNHLY, CDR2 FYNNEI. The CDR3 loop spans 14 amino acids.